Listed below are T cell receptor beta chains from one sample, sequenced in a study of metastatic and nonmetastatic thyroid tumors. TCRdb re-clonotyped the PCR reads through MiXCR. The sample yields approximately 60,000 clones, roughly 29% seen once. Sequences were obtained from blood. Receptor source: a female donor with papillary thyroid cancer or a benign thyroid nodule (not recorded which). Some clones in this sample may be carry-over from other donors' samples. CDR3s include the opening cysteine and the closing phenylalanine or tryptophan. The D gene is left open where the match is weak. A row's size may be missing; if present it is once, few, many or a size class.

abundance	v_gene	j_gene	d_gene	CDR3aa	CDR3nt
-	TRBV7-6	TRBJ2-1	-	CARGGSYNEQFF	TGTGCCAGGGGGGGCTCCTACAATGAGCAGTTCTTC
-	TRBV4-1	TRBJ2-6	-	CASSQAYGYRNSGANVLTF	TGCGCCAGCAGTCAAGCATACGGCTACCGAAACTCTGGGGCCAACGTCCTGACTTTC
-	TRBV7-3	TRBJ2-1	TRBD2	CASSLIPSGRVSSYNEQFF	TGTGCCAGCAGCTTAATCCCTAGCGGGAGGGTGAGCTCCTACAATGAGCAGTTCTTC
many	TRBV7-7	TRBJ2-2	TRBD1	CASSLYQGVTGELFF	TGTGCCAGCAGCTTATATCAGGGGGTGACCGGGGAGCTGTTTTTT
-	TRBV30	TRBJ1-2	-	CAWTYSPLERGYTF	TGTGCCTGGACATATTCCCCCCTCGAGCGTGGCTACACCTTC
-	TRBV20-1	TRBJ1-2	TRBD1	CSAKPGQGTYGYTF	TGCAGTGCTAAACCGGGACAGGGGACCTATGGCTACACCTTC
few	TRBV15	TRBJ2-1	TRBD2	CATRKPGLAGVAEQFF	TGTGCCACCAGAAAACCGGGACTAGCGGGAGTGGCTGAGCAGTTCTTC
few	TRBV12-3/TRBV12-4	TRBJ1-5	-	CASSPRGNQPQHF	TGTGCCAGCAGTCCAAGGGGAAATCAGCCCCAGCATTTT
few	TRBV12-3/TRBV12-4	TRBJ1-2	-	CASSFYAFGYTF	TGTGCCAGCAGTTTTTACGCTTTCGGCTACACCTTC
-	TRBV20-1	TRBJ1-5	TRBD1	CSARGDRVYQPQHF	TGCAGTGCTAGAGGGGACAGGGTCTATCAGCCCCAGCATTTT
-	TRBV11-2	TRBJ2-1	TRBD2	CASRERTSAYNEQFF	TGTGCCAGCAGAGAAAGGACTAGCGCCTACAATGAGCAGTTCTTC
few	TRBV19	TRBJ2-3	TRBD2	CASSGAGSSTDTQYF	TGTGCCAGTAGTGGAGCGGGATCTAGCACAGATACGCAGTATTTT
-	TRBV6-1	TRBJ2-1	TRBD2	CASSKLSRESYNEQFF	TGTGCCAGCAGTAAACTCTCGCGGGAGAGCTACAATGAGCAGTTCTTC
-	TRBV12-3/TRBV12-4	TRBJ2-2	TRBD1	CASSSYTKLRQGTGELFF	TGTGCCAGCAGCTCATATACTAAACTCCGACAGGGGACCGGGGAGCTGTTTTTT
few	TRBV6-1	TRBJ2-1	-	CASKNGEGEQFF	TGTGCCAGCAAGAACGGAGAGGGTGAGCAGTTCTTC
-	TRBV5-1	TRBJ2-2	-	CASSAGLGGTGELFF	TGCGCCAGCAGCGCCGGACTAGGGGGGACCGGGGAGCTGTTTTTT
many	TRBV12-3/TRBV12-4	TRBJ2-7	-	CASSFLGEQYF	TGTGCCAGCAGTTTCCTGGGCGAGCAGTACTTC
once	TRBV11-3	TRBJ2-7	-	CASSPSGWRTLYEQYF	TGTGCCAGCAGCCCCTCCGGGTGGCGGACACTCTACGAGCAGTACTTC
-	TRBV19	TRBJ2-1	TRBD2	CASSAGTSGTQFF	TGTGCCAGTAGCGCCGGGACTAGCGGAACTCAGTTCTTC
few	TRBV11-2	TRBJ1-2	-	CASSLGPPGPGSYGYTF	TGTGCCAGCAGCTTAGGCCCCCCTGGTCCAGGAAGCTATGGCTACACCTTC
-	TRBV3-1	TRBJ2-7	TRBD1	CASSRQDRVEQYF	TGTGCCAGCAGCCGCCAAGACAGGGTGGAGCAGTACTTC
few	TRBV11-2	TRBJ2-2	-	CASSSWFSANTGELFF	TGTGCCAGCAGCTCCTGGTTTAGCGCGAACACCGGGGAGCTGTTTTTT
-	TRBV11-3	TRBJ2-7	TRBD2	CASSLTSGRRGEQYF	TGTGCCAGCAGCTTGACTAGCGGGAGAAGGGGCGAGCAGTACTTC
-	TRBV6-2/TRBV6-3	TRBJ2-5	TRBD2	CASSLAGRVRETQYF	TGTGCCAGCAGTTTAGCCGGGAGGGTCCGTGAGACCCAGTACTTC
few	TRBV28	TRBJ1-2	TRBD1	CASSYTGENNYGYTF	TGTGCCAGCAGTTACACAGGGGAGAATAACTATGGCTACACCTTC
many	TRBV20-1	TRBJ1-5	TRBD1	CSAREGQGGQPQHF	TGCAGTGCTAGGGAAGGACAGGGTGGTCAGCCCCAGCATTTT
-	TRBV11-3	TRBJ1-1	-	CASSLRTGNTEAFF	TGTGCCAGCAGCCTCCGGACGGGTAACACTGAAGCTTTCTTT
few	TRBV19	TRBJ2-5	-	CASRMTGAEETQYF	TGTGCCAGTAGAATGACAGGCGCAGAAGAGACCCAGTACTTC
-	TRBV15	TRBJ1-5	-	CATSRSSANQPQHF	TGTGCCACCAGCAGGTCATCCGCTAATCAGCCCCAGCATTTT
-	TRBV6-2/TRBV6-3	TRBJ2-5	-	CASTFGETQYF	TGTGCCAGCACCTTTGGGGAGACCCAGTACTTC
-	TRBV30	TRBJ1-2	-	CAWTTGSNYGYTF	TGTGCCTGGACAACAGGGTCTAACTATGGCTACACCTTC
few	TRBV12-3/TRBV12-4	TRBJ1-5	-	CASADRGQPQHF	TGTGCCAGCGCTGATCGAGGCCAGCCCCAGCATTTT
-	TRBV27	TRBJ1-2	-	CASSSQQGDGYTF	TGTGCCAGCAGTTCCCAACAGGGTGATGGCTACACCTTC
once	TRBV20-1	TRBJ1-2	-	CSAGRQRGSYGYTF	TGCAGTGCTGGACGACAACGGGGGTCCTATGGCTACACCTTC
-	TRBV28	TRBJ2-1	TRBD2	CASSQTSGISNEQFF	TGTGCCAGCAGTCAGACTAGCGGGATCTCCAATGAGCAGTTCTTC
medium-sized	TRBV6-1	TRBJ1-2	-	CASSESADYGYTF	TGTGCCAGCAGTGAGAGCGCCGACTATGGCTACACCTTC
few	TRBV18	TRBJ1-1	-	CASSPGHPEAFF	TGTGCCAGCTCACCTGGACACCCTGAAGCTTTCTTT
-	TRBV15	TRBJ1-2	-	CATSRGRGESGYTF	TGTGCCACCAGCAGAGGCAGAGGGGAGAGTGGCTACACCTTC
many	TRBV6-1	TRBJ2-2	-	CASSDPPGGELFF	TGTGCCAGCAGTGATCCCCCAGGCGGGGAGCTGTTTTTT
few	TRBV6-2/TRBV6-3	TRBJ2-1	-	CASSYSPGYNEQFF	TGTGCCAGCAGTTACTCGCCAGGGTACAATGAGCAGTTCTTC
few	TRBV12-3/TRBV12-4	TRBJ1-6	-	CASSFELGENSPLHF	TGTGCCAGCAGTTTTGAGTTGGGGGAGAATTCACCCCTCCACTTT
once	TRBV4-3	TRBJ2-5	-	CASSHGPEGETQYF	TGCGCCAGCAGCCACGGACCCGAGGGGGAGACCCAGTACTTC
-	TRBV3-1	TRBJ2-2	TRBD1	CANQTGYTGELFF	TGTGCCAACCAGACAGGGTACACCGGGGAGCTGTTTTTT
few	TRBV19	TRBJ2-5	-	CASSIGEGQGTQYF	TGTGCCAGTAGTATAGGAGAGGGTCAAGGGACCCAGTACTTC
few	TRBV6-5	TRBJ2-6	-	CASRYSHNSGANVLTF	TGTGCCAGTAGATACAGCCATAACTCTGGGGCCAACGTCCTGACTTTC